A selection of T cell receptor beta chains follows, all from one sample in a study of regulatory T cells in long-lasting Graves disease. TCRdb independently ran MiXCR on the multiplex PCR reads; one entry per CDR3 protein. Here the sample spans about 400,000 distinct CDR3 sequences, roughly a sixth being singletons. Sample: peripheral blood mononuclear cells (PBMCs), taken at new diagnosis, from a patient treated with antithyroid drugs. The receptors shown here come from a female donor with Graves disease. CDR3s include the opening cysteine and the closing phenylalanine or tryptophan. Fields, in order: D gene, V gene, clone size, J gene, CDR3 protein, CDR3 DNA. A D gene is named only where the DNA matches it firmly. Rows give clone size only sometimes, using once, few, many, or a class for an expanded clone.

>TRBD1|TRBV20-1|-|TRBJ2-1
CSARPPGQYNNEQFF
TGCAGTGCAAGACCTCCGGGACAGTATAACAATGAGCAGTTCTTC
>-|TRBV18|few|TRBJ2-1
CASSPGGAYNEQLVF
TGTGCCAGCTCACCAGGAGGAGCCTACAATGAGCAGTTGGTCTTC
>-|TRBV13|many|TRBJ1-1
CASSLGPADVGKTAEAFF
TGTGCCAGCAGCTTAGGTCCAGCTGACGTCGGGAAGACTGCTGAAGCTTTCTTT
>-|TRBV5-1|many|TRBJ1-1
CASSLDSHTEAFF
TGCGCCAGCAGCTTGGACAGCCACACTGAAGCTTTCTTT
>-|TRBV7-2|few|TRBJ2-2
CASKRRLNTGELFF
TGTGCCAGCAAACGGCGGCTGAACACCGGGGAGCTGTTTTTT
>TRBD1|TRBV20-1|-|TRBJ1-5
CSAIFPGQANQPQHF
TGCAGTGCTATTTTTCCTGGACAGGCTAATCAGCCCCAGCATTTT
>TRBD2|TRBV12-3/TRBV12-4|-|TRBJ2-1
CASKTSGNNNEQFF
TGTGCCAGCAAAACTAGCGGGAATAACAATGAGCAGTTCTTC
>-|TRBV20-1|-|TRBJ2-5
CSARDFYGEETQYF
TGCAGTGCTAGAGATTTTTACGGAGAAGAGACCCAGTACTTC
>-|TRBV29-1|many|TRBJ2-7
CSALDRTSGEQYF
TGCAGCGCCCTAGACAGGACTTCGGGAGAGCAGTACTTC
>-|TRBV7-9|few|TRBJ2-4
CASSFTAKNIQYF
TGTGCCAGCAGCTTCACAGCCAAAAACATTCAGTACTTC
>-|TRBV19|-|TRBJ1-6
CASSIGGLGSYNSPLHF
TGTGCCAGTAGTATAGGGGGGCTGGGCTCCTATAATTCACCCCTCCACTTT
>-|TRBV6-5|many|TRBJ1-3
CASSYSKLGAAIYF
TGTGCCAGCAGTTACTCGAAATTGGGGGCCGCCATATATTTT
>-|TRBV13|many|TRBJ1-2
CASSSPGSPFGYTF
TGTGCCAGCAGCTCCCCGGGATCGCCGTTTGGCTACACCTTC
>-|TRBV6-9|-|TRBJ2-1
CASSYVGGLLPTPYNEQFF
TGTGCCAGCAGTTACGTAGGGGGACTTCTTCCTACTCCTTACAATGAGCAGTTCTTC
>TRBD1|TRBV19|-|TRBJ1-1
CASRFRDRGPGTEAFF
TGTGCCAGTAGATTTCGGGACAGGGGGCCGGGCACTGAAGCTTTCTTT
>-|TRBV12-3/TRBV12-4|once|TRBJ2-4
CASSLTGQRQYF
TGTGCCAGCAGTTTAACCGGGCAAAGGCAGTACTTC
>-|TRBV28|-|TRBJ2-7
CASSPIRGSRYYYYEQYF
TGTGCCAGCTCCCCGATTCGGGGGTCCCGCTACTATTACTACGAGCAGTACTTC
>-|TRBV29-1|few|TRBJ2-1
CSVGALAYNEQFF
TGCAGCGTTGGGGCCCTAGCCTACAATGAGCAGTTCTTC
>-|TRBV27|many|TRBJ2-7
CASSSRGYEQYF
TGTGCCAGCAGCTCTAGGGGCTACGAGCAGTACTTC
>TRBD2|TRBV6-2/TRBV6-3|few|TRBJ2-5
CASSYGTSGLQESQYF
TGTGCCAGCAGTTACGGGACTAGCGGGCTACAAGAGTCCCAGTACTTC
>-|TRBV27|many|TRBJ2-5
CASSFRLVYQETQYF
TGTGCCAGCAGTTTTAGGCTGGTGTACCAAGAGACCCAGTACTTC
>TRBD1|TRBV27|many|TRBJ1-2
CASSSNSGTGGRKAGYTF
TGTGCCAGCTCATCCAATTCCGGGACAGGGGGAAGGAAAGCTGGCTACACCTTC
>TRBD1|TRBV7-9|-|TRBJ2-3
CASRHVRDRAVDTQYF
TGTGCCAGCAGGCACGTCAGGGACAGGGCGGTAGATACGCAGTATTTT
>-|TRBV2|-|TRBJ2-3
CASSEEEADPYF
TGTGCCAGCAGTGAAGAAGAGGCGGACCCGTATTTT
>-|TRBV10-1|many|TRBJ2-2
CASSESAPVGRTGELFF
TGCGCCAGCAGTGAGTCGGCCCCAGTGGGCCGGACCGGGGAGCTGTTTTTT
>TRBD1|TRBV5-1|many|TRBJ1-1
CASSPSGGANVYTEAFF
TGCGCCAGCAGCCCTTCAGGGGGCGCGAATGTCTACACTGAAGCTTTCTTT
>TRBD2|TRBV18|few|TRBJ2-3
CASSPIAGAATDTQYF
TGTGCCAGCTCACCAATAGCGGGGGCGGCGACAGATACGCAGTATTTT
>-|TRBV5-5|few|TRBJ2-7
CASSLRRDGSYEQYF
TGTGCCAGCAGCTTGCGTAGGGACGGCTCCTACGAGCAGTACTTC